What follows are 5 T cell receptor beta chains derived from one specimen sequenced in a study of shared clonotypes between healthy human individuals. Clones were read by immunoSEQ multiplex PCR, and TCRdb kept only the in-frame ones, dropping some. Among hundreds of thousands of clones, around 67% were seen once, and the ten largest hold approximately 1.7%. Sequenced input: memory CD4+ T cells sorted from blood. This sample's subset: CD45RA-negative fraction. The receptors were gathered from a woman in her twenties or thirties in good health.

The V and J genes are TRBV5-1 and TRBJ1-2; TRBD1 might be the D (5 bases). The germline gives CDR1 SGHRS, CDR2 YFSETQ. This CDR3 region has 13 residues. V was cut by 3 bases and J by 5 bases, with 11 bases left in between. CDR3 nucleotides: TGCGCCAGCAGCTCCGGGACGTCTTATGGCTACACCTTC. It codes for CASSSGTSYGYTF.

This rearrangement joins TRBV28 to TRBJ2-7; D is perhaps TRBD2 (6 bases). Germline V lookup: CDR1 MDHEN, CDR2 SYDVKM. V shed 6 bases and J shed 3 bases, with 15 bases lying between them. The CDR3 has 14 amino acids. Here the CDR3 DNA reads TGTGCCAGCAGCCCGAAGGGAGGAGGCTACGAGCAGTACTTC. This translates into CASSPKGGGYEQYF.

The table lists this clone with a few counts. The chain combines TRBV6-1 with TRBJ2-5; the D gene is possibly TRBD1 (6 bases). The CDR3 covers 13 residues. Germline V CDR1 and CDR2: MNHNS, SASEGT. V lost 5 bases and J 5 bases, leaving 12 bases between the germline ends. CDR3 bases: TGTGCCAGCAGTATGGGGGCAGAGGAGACCCAGTACTTC. Translating it yields CASSMGAEETQYF.

This clone appeared once. The chain recombines TRBV19 with TRBJ2-7; 9 bases align to TRBD1. This CDR3 is 15 amino acids long. The ends lost 5 bases at V and 5 bases at J; junction bases unmatched: 10. The germline CDR1 and CDR2 sequences are LNHDA and SQIVND (reference sequence). Written as DNA, the CDR3 is TGTGCCAGTAGTCCTCGGACAGGGGCATTTAACGAGCAGTACTTC. It encodes CASSPRTGAFNEQYF.

The chain recombines TRBV28 with TRBJ1-5; D gene ambiguous. Trimming removed 3 bases at V and 6 bases at J, with 18 bases between. CDR1 and CDR2 (germline): MDHEN, SYDVKM. The CDR3 loop spans 16 amino acids. The CDR3: CASSFPNGIGPQPQHF. The CDR3 DNA follows: TGTGCCAGCAGTTTCCCGAATGGCATCGGGCCTCAGCCCCAGCATTTT. Variable domain in full (rest from reference TRBV28 and TRBJ1-5): DVKVTQSSRYLVKRTGEKVFLECVQDMDHENMFWYRQDPGLGLRLIYFSYDVKMKEKGDIPEGYSVSREKKERFSLILESASTNQTSMYLCASSFPNGIGPQPQHFGDGTRLSIL.